This T cell receptor beta chain was observed in a study of blood T cell repertoires in COVID-19. Study-level background: Sites in the United States, Italy and Spain provided acute and convalescent COVID-19 samples. PBMCs, B-cell-depleted T cells, or T cells were the source of the cDNA or gDNA that made up the material.

The CDR3 has 14 amino acids. Trimming pared 4 bases from V and 1 base from J, leaving 11 bases between. CDR1 and CDR2 from the germline V gene are SGHRS and YFSETQ. Authors' data handling: It was from reference gene primer amplification that nucleated cell counts were estimated. Here immunoSEQ multiplex PCR was the method, and the copy in TCRdb shows in-frame clones only, minus some. V, J and clone size were drawn from that table, and D and trimming were deduced from the DNA. The table has fewer than 35,000 clones, roughly 89% seen once; the top ten hold 28%. The sample was peripheral blood. This TCR came from an elderly man with acute or convalescent COVID-19. The chain employs TRBV5-1 and TRBJ1-1; D is perhaps TRBD1 (6 bases). The CDR3 DNA reads TGCGCCAGCAGCCCCGGGACAAGGAACACTGAAGCTTTCTTT. Translation: CASSPGTRNTEAFF.